This entry concerns a single T cell receptor (beta chain). Its specificity is not known. V was shortened by 7 bases and J by 4 bases, with 13 bases between the two germline ends. CDR3 length equals 13 residues. Germline-derived CDR1 and CDR2 are MNHNS and SASEGT. This sample's TCRbeta library carried unique molecular identifier barcodes. TCRdb re-called the PCR reads through MiXCR, storing one row per CDR3 protein. The top ten hold 0.65% to 0.9% of the sample, which has approximately 630,000 distinct CDR3 sequences, around 13% seen once. The sample belongs to a study of T-cell reconstitution after alpha-beta-depleted transplantation in children. Whole-study findings and limits: Reported findings indicate that, about two months after transplant, alpha-beta T cells came from several hundred expanded clones, which were derived from non-depleted graft cells.

The clonotype comes from a girl between 2 and 10 years old with congenital amegakaryocytic thrombocytopenia, due to receive a stem cell transplant. The rearrangement links TRBV6-1 to TRBJ1-2; D is unclear. The source material was PBMCs, sampled before TCRalphabeta/CD19-depleted stem cell transplant. In DNA, the CDR3 is TGTGCCAGCACCCACCGGGCTGGCTATGGCTACACCTTC. Translation gives CASTHRAGYGYTF.